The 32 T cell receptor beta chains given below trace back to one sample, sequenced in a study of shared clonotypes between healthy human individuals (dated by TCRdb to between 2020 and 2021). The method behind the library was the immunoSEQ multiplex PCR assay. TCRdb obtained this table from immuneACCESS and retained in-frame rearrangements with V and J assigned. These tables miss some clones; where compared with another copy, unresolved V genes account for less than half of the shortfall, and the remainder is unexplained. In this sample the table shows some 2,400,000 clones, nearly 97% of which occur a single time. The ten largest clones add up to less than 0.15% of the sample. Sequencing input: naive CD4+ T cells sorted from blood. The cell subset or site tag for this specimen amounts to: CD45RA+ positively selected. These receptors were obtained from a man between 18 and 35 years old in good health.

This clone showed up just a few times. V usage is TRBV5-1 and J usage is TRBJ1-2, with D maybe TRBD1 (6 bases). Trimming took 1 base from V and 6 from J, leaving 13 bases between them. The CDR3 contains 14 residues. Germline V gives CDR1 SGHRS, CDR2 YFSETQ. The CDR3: CASSLMAGEDGYTF. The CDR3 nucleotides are TGCGCCAGCAGCTTGATGGCAGGGGAAGATGGCTACACCTTC.

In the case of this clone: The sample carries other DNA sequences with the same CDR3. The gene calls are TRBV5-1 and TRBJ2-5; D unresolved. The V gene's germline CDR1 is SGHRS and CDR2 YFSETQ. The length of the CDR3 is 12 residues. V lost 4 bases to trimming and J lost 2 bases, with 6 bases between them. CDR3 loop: CASSRTQETQYF. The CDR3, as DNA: TGCGCCAGCAGCAGGACGCAAGAGACCCAGTACTTC.

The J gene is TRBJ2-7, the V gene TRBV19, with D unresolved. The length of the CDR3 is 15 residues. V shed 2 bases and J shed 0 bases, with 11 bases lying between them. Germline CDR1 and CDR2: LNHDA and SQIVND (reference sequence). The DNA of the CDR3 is TGTGCCAGTAGTATAAGAGACGCTAGCTCCTACGAGCAGTACTTC. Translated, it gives CASSIRDASSYEQYF. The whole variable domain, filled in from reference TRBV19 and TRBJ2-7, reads DGGITQSPKYLFRKEGQNVTLSCEQNLNHDAMYWYRQDPGQGLRLIYYSQIVNDFQKGDIAEGYSVSREKKESFPLTVTSAQKNPTAFYLCASSIRDASSYEQYFGPGTRLTVT.

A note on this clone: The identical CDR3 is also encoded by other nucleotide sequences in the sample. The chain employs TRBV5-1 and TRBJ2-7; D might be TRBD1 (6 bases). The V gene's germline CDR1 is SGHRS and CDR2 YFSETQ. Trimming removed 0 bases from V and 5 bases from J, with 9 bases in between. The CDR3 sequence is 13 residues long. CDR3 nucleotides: TGCGCCAGCAGCTTGGGGCAGGGGAACGAGCAGTACTTC. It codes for CASSLGQGNEQYF.

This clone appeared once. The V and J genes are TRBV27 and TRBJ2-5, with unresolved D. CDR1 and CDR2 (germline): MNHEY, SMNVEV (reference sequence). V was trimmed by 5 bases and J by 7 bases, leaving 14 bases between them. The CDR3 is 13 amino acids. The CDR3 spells CASSPMSPGTQYF. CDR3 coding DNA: TGTGCCAGCAGTCCAATGTCGCCAGGGACCCAGTACTTC.

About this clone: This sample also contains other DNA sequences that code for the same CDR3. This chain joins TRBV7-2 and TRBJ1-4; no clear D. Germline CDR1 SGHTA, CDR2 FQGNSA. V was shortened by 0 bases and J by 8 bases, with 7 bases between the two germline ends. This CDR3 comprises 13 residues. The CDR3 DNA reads TGTGCCAGCAGCTTAGCCCGACAAGAAAAACTGTTTTTT. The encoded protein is CASSLARQEKLFF.

CDR3 sequence: CASSDSALGGGEQFF. The CDR3 DNA reads as TGCGCCAGCAGTGATAGCGCCCTCGGGGGGGGTGAGCAGTTCTTC. The rearrangement joins TRBV10-2 to TRBJ2-1, with 8 bases matching TRBD2. The CDR3 totals 15 residues. Trimming cost V 3 bases and J 9 bases; bases outside gene matches: 10. Germline assignment: CDR1 WSHSY and CDR2 SAAADI.

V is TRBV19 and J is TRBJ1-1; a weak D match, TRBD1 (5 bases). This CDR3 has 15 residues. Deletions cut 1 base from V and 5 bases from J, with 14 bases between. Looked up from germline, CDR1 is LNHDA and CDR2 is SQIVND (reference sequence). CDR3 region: CASSIVTGGETEAFF. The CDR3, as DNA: TGTGCCAGTAGTATAGTCACCGGGGGAGAGACTGAAGCTTTCTTT.

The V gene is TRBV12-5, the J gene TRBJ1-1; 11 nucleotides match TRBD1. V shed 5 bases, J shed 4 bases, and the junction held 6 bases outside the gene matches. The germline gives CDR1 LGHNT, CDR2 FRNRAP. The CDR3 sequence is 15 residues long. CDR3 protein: CASGKRTGGLTEAFF. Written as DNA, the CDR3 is TGTGCTAGTGGTAAAAGGACAGGGGGCCTCACTGAAGCTTTCTTT.

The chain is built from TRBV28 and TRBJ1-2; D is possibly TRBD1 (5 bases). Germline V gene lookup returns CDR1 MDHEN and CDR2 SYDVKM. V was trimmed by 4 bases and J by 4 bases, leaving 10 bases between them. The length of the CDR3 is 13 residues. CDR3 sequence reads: CASSSRVGYGYTF. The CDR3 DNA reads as TGTGCCAGCAGTTCCAGGGTGGGCTATGGCTACACCTTC.

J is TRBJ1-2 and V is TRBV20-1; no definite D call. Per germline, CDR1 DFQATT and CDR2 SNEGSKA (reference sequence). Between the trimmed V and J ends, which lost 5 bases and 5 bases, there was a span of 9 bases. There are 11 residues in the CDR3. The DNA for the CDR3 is TGCAGTGCTCCGGACGGATATGGCTACACCTTC. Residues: CSAPDGYGYTF.

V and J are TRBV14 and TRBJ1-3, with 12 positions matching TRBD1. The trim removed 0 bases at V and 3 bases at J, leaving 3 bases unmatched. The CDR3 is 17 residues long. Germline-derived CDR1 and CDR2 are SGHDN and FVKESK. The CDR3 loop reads CASSQDRDRGLGNTIYF. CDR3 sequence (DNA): TGTGCCAGCAGCCAAGACCGGGACAGGGGGCTTGGAAACACCATATATTTT.

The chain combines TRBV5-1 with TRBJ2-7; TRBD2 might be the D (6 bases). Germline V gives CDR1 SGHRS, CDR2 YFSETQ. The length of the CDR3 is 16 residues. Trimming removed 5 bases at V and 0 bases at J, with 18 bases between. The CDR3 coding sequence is TGCGCCAGCAGTTCGGTTGCGGGGCAGACCTCCTACGAGCAGTACTTC. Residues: CASSSVAGQTSYEQYF. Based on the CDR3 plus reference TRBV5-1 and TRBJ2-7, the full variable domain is KAGVTQTPRYLIKTRGQQVTLSCSPISGHRSVSWYQQTPGQGLQFLFEYFSETQRNKGNFPGRFSGRQFSNSRSEMNVSTLELGDSALYLCASSSVAGQTSYEQYFGPGTRLTVT.

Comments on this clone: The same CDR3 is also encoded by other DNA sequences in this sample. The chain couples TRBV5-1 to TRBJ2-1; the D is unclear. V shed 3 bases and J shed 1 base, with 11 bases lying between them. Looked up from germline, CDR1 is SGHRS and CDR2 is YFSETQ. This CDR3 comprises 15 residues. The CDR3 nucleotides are TGCGCCAGCAGCTGGACGGCCAGTTCCTACAATGAGCAGTTCTTC. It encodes CASSWTASSYNEQFF. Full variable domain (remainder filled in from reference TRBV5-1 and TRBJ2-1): KAGVTQTPRYLIKTRGQQVTLSCSPISGHRSVSWYQQTPGQGLQFLFEYFSETQRNKGNFPGRFSGRQFSNSRSEMNVSTLELGDSALYLCASSWTASSYNEQFFGPGTRLTVL.

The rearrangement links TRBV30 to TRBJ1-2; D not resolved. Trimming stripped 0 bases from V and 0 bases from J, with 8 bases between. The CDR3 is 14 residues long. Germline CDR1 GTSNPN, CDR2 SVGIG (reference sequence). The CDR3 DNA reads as TGTGCCTGGAGTGTCCTCGCAGCTAACTATGGCTACACCTTC. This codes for CAWSVLAANYGYTF.

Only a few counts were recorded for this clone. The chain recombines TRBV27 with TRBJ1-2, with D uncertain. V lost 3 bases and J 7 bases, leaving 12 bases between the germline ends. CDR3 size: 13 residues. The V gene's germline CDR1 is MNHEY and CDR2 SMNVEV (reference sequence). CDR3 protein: CASSLSDRVGYTF. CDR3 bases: TGTGCCAGCAGTTTGTCGGACCGGGTTGGCTACACCTTC.

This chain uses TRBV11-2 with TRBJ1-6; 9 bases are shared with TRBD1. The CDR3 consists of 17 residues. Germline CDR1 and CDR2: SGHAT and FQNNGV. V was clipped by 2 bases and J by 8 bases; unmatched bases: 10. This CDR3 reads CASSLNIGTGLDSPLHF. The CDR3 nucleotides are TGTGCCAGCAGCTTAAATATCGGGACAGGGTTGGATTCACCCCTCCACTTT.

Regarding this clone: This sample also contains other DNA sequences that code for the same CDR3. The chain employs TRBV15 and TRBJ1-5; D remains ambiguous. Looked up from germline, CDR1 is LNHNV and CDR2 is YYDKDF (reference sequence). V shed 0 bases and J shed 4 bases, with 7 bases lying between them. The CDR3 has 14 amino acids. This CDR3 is CATSRDGGNQPQHF. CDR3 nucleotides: TGTGCCACCAGCAGAGATGGAGGGAATCAGCCCCAGCATTTT.

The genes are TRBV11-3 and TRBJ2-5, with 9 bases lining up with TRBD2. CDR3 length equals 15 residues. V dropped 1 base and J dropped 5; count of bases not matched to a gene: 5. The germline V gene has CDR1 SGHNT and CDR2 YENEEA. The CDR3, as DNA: TGTGCCAGCAGCTTAGGTAGCGGGGGTATGGAGACCCAGTACTTC. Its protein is CASSLGSGGMETQYF.

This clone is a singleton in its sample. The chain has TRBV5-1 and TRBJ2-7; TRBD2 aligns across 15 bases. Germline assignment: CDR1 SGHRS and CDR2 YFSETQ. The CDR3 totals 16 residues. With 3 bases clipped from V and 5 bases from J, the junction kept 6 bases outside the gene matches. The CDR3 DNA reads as TGCGCCAGCAGCTCCGGACTAGCGGGGGGGCTCCACGAGCAGTACTTC. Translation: CASSSGLAGGLHEQYF.

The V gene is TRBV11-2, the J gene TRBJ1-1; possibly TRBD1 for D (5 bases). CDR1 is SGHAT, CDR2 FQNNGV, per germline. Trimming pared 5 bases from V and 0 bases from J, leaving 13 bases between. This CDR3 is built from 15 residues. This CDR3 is CASSGAGTLNTEAFF. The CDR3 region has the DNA TGTGCCAGCAGCGGCGCCGGGACTTTGAACACTGAAGCTTTCTTT.

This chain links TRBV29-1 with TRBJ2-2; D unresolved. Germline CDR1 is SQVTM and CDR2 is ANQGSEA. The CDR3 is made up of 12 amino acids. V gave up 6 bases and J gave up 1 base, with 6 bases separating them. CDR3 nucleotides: TGCAGCGTCTCTAAGAACACCGGGGAGCTGTTTTTT. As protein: CSVSKNTGELFF.

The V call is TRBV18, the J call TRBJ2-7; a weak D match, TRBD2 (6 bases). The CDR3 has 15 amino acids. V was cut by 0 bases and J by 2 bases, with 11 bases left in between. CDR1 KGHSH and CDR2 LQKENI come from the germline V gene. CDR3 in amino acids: CASSPPGPGAYEQYF. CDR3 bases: TGTGCCAGCTCACCACCGGGCCCGGGAGCCTACGAGCAGTACTTC.

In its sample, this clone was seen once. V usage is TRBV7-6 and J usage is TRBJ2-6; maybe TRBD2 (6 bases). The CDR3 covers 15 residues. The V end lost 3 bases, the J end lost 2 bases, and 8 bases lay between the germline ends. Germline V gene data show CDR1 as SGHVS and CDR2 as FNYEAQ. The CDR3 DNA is TGTGCCAGCAGCTTGGGGGGAACTGGGGCCAACGTCCTGACTTTC. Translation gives CASSLGGTGANVLTF.

As DNA, the CDR3 is TGCGCCAGCAGCTGGGGACAGGGGATCTCTGGAAACACCATATATTTT. Translation gives CASSWGQGISGNTIYF. The J gene is TRBJ1-3, the V gene TRBV5-1; 10 bases map to TRBD1. CDR1 is SGHRS, CDR2 YFSETQ, per germline. The CDR3 has 16 residues. With V trimmed by 3 bases and J by 0 bases, 3 bases remained unmatched.

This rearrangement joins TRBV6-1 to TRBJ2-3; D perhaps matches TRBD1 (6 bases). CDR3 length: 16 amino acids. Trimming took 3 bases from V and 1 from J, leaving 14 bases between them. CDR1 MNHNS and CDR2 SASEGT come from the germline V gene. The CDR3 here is CASSELSGGGTDTQYF. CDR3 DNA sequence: TGTGCCAGCAGTGAGTTAAGTGGGGGCGGCACAGATACGCAGTATTTT.

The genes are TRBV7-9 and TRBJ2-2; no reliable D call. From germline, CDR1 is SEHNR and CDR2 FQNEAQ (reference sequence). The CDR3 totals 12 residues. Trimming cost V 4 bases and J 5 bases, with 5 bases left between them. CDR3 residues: CASSYSTGELFF. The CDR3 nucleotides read TGTGCCAGCAGCTATAGTACCGGGGAGCTGTTTTTT.

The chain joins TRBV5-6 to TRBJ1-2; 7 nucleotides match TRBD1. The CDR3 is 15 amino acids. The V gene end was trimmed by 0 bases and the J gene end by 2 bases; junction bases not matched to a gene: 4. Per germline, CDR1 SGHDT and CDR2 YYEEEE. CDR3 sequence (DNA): TGTGCCAGCAGCTTGGCAGGGACAGACAACTATGGCTACACCTTC. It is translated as CASSLAGTDNYGYTF.

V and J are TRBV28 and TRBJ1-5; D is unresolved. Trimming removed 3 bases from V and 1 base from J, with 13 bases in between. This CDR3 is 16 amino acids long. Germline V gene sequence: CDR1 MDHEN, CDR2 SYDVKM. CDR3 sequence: CASSFYGSLSNQPQHF. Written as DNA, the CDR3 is TGTGCCAGCAGTTTCTACGGATCGTTGAGCAATCAGCCCCAGCATTTT. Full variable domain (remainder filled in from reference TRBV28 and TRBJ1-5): DVKVTQSSRYLVKRTGEKVFLECVQDMDHENMFWYRQDPGLGLRLIYFSYDVKMKEKGDIPEGYSVSREKKERFSLILESASTNQTSMYLCASSFYGSLSNQPQHFGDGTRLSIL.

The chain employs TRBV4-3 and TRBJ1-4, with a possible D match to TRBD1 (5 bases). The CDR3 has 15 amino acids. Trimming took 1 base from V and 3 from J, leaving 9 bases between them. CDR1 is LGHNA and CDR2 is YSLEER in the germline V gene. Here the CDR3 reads CASSQGGQSNEKLFF. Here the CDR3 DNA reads TGCGCCAGCAGCCAAGGGGGCCAATCTAATGAAAAACTGTTTTTT.

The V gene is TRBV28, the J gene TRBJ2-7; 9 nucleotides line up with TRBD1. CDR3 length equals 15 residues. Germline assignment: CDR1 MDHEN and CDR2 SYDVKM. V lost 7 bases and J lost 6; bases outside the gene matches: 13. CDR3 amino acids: CASNSPGQGFGEQYF. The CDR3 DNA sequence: TGTGCCAGCAACTCCCCTGGACAGGGGTTCGGCGAGCAGTACTTC.

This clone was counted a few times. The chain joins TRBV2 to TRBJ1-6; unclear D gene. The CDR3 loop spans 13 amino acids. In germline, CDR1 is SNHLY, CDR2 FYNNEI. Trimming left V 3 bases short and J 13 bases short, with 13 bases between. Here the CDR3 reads CASSDPPTKPLHF. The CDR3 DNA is TGTGCCAGCAGTGACCCCCCGACTAAGCCCCTCCACTTT.